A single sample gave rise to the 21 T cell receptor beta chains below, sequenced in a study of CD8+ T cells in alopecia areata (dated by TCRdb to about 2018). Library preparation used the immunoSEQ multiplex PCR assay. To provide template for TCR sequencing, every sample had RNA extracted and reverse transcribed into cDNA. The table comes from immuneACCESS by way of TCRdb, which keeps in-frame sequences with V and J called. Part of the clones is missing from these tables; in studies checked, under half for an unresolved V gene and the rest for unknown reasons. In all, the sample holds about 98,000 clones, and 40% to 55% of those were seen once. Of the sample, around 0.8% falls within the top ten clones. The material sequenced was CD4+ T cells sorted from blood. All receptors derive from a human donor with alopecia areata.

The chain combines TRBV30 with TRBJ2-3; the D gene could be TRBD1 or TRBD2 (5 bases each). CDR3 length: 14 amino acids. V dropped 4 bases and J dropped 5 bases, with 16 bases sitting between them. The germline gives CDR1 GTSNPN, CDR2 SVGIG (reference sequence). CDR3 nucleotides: TGTGCCTGGATACGGACCAGTGGGGGAGATACGCAGTATTTT. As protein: CAWIRTSGGDTQYF.

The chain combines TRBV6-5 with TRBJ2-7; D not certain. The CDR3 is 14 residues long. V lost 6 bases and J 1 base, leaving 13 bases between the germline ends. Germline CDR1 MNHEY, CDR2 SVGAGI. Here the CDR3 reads CASSPVGSSYEQYF. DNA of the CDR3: TGTGCCAGCAGCCCCGTAGGGTCTTCCTACGAGCAGTACTTC.

The CDR3: CASSYRGGETQYF. The DNA for the CDR3 is TGTGCCAGCAGTTACAGAGGAGGGGAGACCCAGTACTTC. This rearrangement joins TRBV6-6 to TRBJ2-5, with D possibly TRBD2 on 6 matching bases. This CDR3 has 13 amino acids. The germline CDR1 and CDR2 sequences are MNHNY and SVGAGI (reference sequence). With 2 bases removed from V and 5 bases from J, the gap between germline ends came to 9 bases.

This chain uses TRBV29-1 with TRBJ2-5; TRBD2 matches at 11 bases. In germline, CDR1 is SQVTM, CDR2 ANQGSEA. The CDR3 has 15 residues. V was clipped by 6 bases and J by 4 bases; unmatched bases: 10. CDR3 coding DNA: TGCAGCGTCCGAACCCTAGCGGGAGGTCGAGAGACCCAGTACTTC. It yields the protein CSVRTLAGGRETQYF.

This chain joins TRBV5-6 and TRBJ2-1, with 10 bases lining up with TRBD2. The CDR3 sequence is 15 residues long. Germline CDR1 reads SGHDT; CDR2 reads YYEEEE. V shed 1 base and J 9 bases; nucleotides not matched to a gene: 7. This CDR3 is CASSLFLAGDGEQFF. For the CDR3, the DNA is TGTGCCAGCAGCTTGTTCCTAGCGGGAGATGGTGAGCAGTTCTTC. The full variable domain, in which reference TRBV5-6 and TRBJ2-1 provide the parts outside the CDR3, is DAGVTQSPTHLIKTRGQQVTLRCSPKSGHDTVSWYQQALGQGPQFIFQYYEEEERQRGNFPDRFSGHQFPNYSSELNVNALLLGDSALYLCASSLFLAGDGEQFFGPGTRLTVL.

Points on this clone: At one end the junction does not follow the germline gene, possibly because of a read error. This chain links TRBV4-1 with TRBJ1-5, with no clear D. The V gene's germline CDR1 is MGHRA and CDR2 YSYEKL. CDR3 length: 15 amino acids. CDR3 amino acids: CASSRSPAGNQPQHF. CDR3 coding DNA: TGTGCCAGCAGCCGTTCTCCGGCCGGCAATCAGCCCCAGCATTTT.

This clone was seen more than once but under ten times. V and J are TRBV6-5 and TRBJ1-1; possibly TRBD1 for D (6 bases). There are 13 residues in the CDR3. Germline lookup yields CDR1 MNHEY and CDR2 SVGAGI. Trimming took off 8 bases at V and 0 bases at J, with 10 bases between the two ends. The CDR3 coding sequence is TGTGCCAGCGGGACACTATTGAACACTGAAGCTTTCTTT. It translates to CASGTLLNTEAFF.

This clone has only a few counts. For the CDR3, the DNA is TGTGCCAGCTCACCGCCGAATCCCTCCACATGGACGCAGTATTTT. It codes for CASSPPNPSTWTQYF. V usage is TRBV18 and J usage is TRBJ2-3; D ambiguous. The CDR3 covers 15 residues. In germline, CDR1 is KGHSH, CDR2 LQKENI. The V end lost 3 bases, the J end lost 9 bases, and 19 bases lay between the germline ends. Full variable domain (missing parts from reference TRBV18 and TRBJ2-3): NAGVMQNPRHLVRRRGQEARLRCSPMKGHSHVYWYRQLPEEGLKFMVYLQKENIIDESGMPKERFSAEFPKEGPSILRIQQVVRGDSAAYFCASSPPNPSTWTQYFGPGTRLTVL.

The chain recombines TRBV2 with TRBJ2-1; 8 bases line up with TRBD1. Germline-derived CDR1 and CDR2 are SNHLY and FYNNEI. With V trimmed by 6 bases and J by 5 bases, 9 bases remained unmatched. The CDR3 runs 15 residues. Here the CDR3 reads CASRLQGVNDNEQFF. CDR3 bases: TGTGCCAGCAGGCTACAGGGGGTAAACGACAATGAGCAGTTCTTC.

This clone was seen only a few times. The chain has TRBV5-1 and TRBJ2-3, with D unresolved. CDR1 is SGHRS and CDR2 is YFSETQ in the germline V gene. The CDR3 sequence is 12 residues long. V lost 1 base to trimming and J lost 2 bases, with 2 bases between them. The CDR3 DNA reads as TGCGCCAGCAGCTTGCCCACAGATACGCAGTATTTT. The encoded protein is CASSLPTDTQYF.

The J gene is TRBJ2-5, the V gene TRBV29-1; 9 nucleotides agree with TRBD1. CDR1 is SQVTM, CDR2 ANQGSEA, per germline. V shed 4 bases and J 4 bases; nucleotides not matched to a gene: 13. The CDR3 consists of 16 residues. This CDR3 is CSVGRDRAGLGETQYF. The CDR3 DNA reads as TGCAGCGTTGGACGGGACAGGGCTGGTTTGGGAGAGACCCAGTACTTC. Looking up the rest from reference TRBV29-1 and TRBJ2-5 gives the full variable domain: SAVISQKPSRDICQRGTSLTIQCQVDSQVTMMFWYRQQPGQSLTLIATANQGSEATYESGFVIDKFPISRPNLTFSTLTVSNMSPEDSSIYLCSVGRDRAGLGETQYFGPGTRLLVL.

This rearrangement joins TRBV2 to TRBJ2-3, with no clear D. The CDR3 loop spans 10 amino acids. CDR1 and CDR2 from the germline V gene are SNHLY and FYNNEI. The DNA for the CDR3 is TGTGCTCATCTGTCAGATACGCAGTATTTT. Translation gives CAHLSDTQYF. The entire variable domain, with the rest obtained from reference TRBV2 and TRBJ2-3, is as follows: EPEVTQTPSHQVTQMGQEVILRCVPISNHLYFYWYRQILGQKVEFLVSFYNNEISEKSEIFDDQFSVERPDGSNFTLKIRSTKLEDSAMYFCAHLSDTQYFGPGTRLTVL.

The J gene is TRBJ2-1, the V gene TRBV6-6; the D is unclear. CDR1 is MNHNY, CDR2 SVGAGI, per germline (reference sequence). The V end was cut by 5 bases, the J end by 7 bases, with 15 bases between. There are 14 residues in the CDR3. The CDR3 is CASSDGSLTNEQFF. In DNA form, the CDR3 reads TGTGCCAGCAGTGACGGGTCCTTGACGAATGAGCAGTTCTTC.

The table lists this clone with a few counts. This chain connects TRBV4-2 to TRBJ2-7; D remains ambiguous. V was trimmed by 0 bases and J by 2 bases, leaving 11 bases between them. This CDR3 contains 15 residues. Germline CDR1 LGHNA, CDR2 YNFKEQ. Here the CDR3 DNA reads TGTGCCAGCAGCCAAGATCGTACAACTACCTACGAGCAGTACTTC. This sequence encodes CASSQDRTTTYEQYF.

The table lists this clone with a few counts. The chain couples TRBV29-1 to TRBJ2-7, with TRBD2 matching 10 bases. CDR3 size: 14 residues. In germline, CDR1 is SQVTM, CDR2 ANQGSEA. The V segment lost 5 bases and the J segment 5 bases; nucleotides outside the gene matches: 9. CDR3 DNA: TGCAGCGTTTCACCTAGCGGGAGCAGGCACGAGCAGTACTTC. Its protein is CSVSPSGSRHEQYF.

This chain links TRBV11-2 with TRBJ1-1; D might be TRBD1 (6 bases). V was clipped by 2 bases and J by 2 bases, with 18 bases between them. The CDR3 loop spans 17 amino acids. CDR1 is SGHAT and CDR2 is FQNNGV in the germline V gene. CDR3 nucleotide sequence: TGTGCCAGCAGCTTAAACCCCGTCTGGGGGCGCAACACTGAAGCTTTCTTT. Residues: CASSLNPVWGRNTEAFF.

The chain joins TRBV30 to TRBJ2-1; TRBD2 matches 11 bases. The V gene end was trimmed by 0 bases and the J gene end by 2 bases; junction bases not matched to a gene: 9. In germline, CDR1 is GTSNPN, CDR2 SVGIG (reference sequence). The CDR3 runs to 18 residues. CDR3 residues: CAWSVLLAGAWPYNEQFF. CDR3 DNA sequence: TGTGCCTGGAGTGTACTACTAGCGGGGGCCTGGCCCTACAATGAGCAGTTCTTC.

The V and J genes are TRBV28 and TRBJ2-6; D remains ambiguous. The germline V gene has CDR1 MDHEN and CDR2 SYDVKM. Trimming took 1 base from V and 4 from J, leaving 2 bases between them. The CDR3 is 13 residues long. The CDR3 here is CASSLSGANVLTF. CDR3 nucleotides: TGTGCCAGCAGTTTATCGGGGGCCAACGTCCTGACTTTC.

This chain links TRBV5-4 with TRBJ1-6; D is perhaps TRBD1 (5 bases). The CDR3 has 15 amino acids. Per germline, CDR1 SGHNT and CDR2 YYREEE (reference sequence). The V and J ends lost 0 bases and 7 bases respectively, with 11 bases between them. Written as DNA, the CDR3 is TGTGCCAGCAGCTTGGAAGGGACTGTGAATTCACCCCTCCACTTT. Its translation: CASSLEGTVNSPLHF.

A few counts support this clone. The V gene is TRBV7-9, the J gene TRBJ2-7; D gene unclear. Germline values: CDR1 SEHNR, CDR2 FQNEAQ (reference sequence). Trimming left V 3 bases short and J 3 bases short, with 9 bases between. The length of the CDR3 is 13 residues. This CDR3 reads CASSLLPGYEQYF. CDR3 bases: TGTGCCAGCAGCTTGCTACCGGGCTACGAGCAGTACTTC.

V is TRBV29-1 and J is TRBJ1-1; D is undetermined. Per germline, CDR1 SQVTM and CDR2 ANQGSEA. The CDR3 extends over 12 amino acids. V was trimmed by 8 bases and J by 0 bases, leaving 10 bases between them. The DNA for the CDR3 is TGCAGCACCAAAGGATTGAACACTGAAGCTTTCTTT. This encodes CSTKGLNTEAFF.